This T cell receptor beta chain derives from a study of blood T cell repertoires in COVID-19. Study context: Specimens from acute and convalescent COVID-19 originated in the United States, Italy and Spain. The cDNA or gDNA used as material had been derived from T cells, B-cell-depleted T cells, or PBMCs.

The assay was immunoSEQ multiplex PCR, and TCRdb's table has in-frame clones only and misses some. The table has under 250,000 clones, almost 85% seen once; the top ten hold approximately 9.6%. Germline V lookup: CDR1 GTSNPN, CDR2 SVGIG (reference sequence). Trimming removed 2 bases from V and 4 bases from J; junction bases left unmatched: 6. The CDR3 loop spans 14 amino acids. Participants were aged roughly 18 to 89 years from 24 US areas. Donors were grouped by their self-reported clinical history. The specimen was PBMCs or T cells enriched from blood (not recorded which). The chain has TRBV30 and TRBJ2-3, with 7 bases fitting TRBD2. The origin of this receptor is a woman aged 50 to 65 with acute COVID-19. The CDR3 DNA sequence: TGTGCCTGGAGTACCAACCGGGGGGCAGATACGCAGTATTTT. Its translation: CAWSTNRGADTQYF.